The 24 T cell receptor beta chains given below trace back to one sample, sequenced in a study of blood T cell repertoires in COVID-19. TCRdb's table, derived via immunoSEQ multiplex PCR, lists solely in-frame clones and lacks some. The sample yields 150,000 to 200,000 clones, about three quarters seen once. The specimen was peripheral blood. The origin of the receptors is a man aged 55 to 70 with acute or convalescent COVID-19.

This rearrangement joins TRBV30 to TRBJ1-4; no clear D. Germline lookup yields CDR1 GTSNPN and CDR2 SVGIG (reference sequence). The CDR3 contains 13 residues. Trimming stripped 2 bases from V and 5 bases from J, with 9 bases between. The CDR3 DNA reads TGTGCCTGGAGTTACACGGGAAATGAAAAACTGTTTTTT. It encodes CAWSYTGNEKLFF.

This chain uses TRBV30 with TRBJ1-1; D is undetermined. In germline, CDR1 is GTSNPN, CDR2 SVGIG (reference sequence). The V end lost 1 base, the J end lost 8 bases, and 8 bases lay between the germline ends. The CDR3 is 11 amino acids. CDR3 protein: CAWSAQKEAFF. In nucleotides, the CDR3 is TGTGCCTGGAGTGCCCAAAAAGAAGCTTTCTTT.

The chain joins TRBV30 to TRBJ2-7, with D unresolved. The V and J ends lost 0 bases and 2 bases respectively, with 5 bases between them. Germline CDR1 is GTSNPN and CDR2 is SVGIG (reference sequence). The CDR3 sequence is 12 residues long. CDR3 residues: CAWSVLTYEQYF. The CDR3 DNA sequence: TGTGCCTGGAGTGTACTAACCTACGAGCAGTACTTC.

The chain employs TRBV28 and TRBJ1-1; D not resolved. The CDR3 runs 15 residues. Germline lookup yields CDR1 MDHEN and CDR2 SYDVKM. V dropped 7 bases and J dropped 0 bases, with 15 bases sitting between them. The CDR3 protein is CASIGVLLMNTEAFF. CDR3 DNA: TGTGCCAGCATCGGGGTCCTCCTCATGAACACTGAAGCTTTCTTT.

The chain uses TRBV5-4 and TRBJ2-2; TRBD1 matches at 11 bases. Germline CDR1 is SGHNT and CDR2 is YYREEE (reference sequence). The CDR3 runs 15 residues. With 0 bases clipped from V and 6 bases from J, the junction kept 1 base outside the gene matches. The CDR3 protein is CASSLEGQGAGELFF. CDR3 in DNA: TGTGCCAGCAGCTTGGAGGGACAGGGGGCCGGGGAGCTGTTTTTT.

The chain is built from TRBV5-1 and TRBJ2-2; 8 nucleotides match TRBD1. The CDR3 consists of 15 residues. Trimming at V came to 2 bases and at J to 6 bases, leaving 6 bases not matched to a gene. CDR1 and CDR2 from the germline V gene are SGHRS and YFSETQ. The CDR3 DNA follows: TGCGCCAGCAGCTTATCCGGGACAGGTCCCGGGGAGCTGTTTTTT. Its translation is CASSLSGTGPGELFF. The whole variable domain, remainder taken from reference TRBV5-1 and TRBJ2-2, is KAGVTQTPRYLIKTRGQQVTLSCSPISGHRSVSWYQQTPGQGLQFLFEYFSETQRNKGNFPGRFSGRQFSNSRSEMNVSTLELGDSALYLCASSLSGTGPGELFFGEGSRLTVL.

This clone was seen a single time. V gene TRBV6-5 combines with J gene TRBJ2-2, with TRBD1 matching over 8 bases. From germline, CDR1 is MNHEY and CDR2 SVGAGI. The CDR3 runs 14 residues. The ends lost 10 bases at V and 8 bases at J; junction bases unmatched: 12. The CDR3 spells CAIKLDRGWGELFF. The CDR3 nucleotides read TGTGCCATAAAACTAGACAGGGGCTGGGGGGAGCTGTTTTTT.

V usage is TRBV5-1 and J usage is TRBJ2-1; 10 bases are a match to TRBD2. Germline V gene lookup returns CDR1 SGHRS and CDR2 YFSETQ. V lost 0 bases to trimming and J lost 0 bases; unmatched junction nucleotides: 6. This CDR3 comprises 18 residues. The CDR3 DNA follows: TGCGCCAGCAGCTTGGGCCTAGCGGGGGTCAGCTCCTACAATGAGCAGTTCTTC. It specifies CASSLGLAGVSSYNEQFF.

This clone was counted between two and nine times. The V gene is TRBV5-1, the J gene TRBJ1-4; 7 bases fit TRBD1. The CDR3 covers 18 residues. Trimming took 3 bases from V and 3 from J; bases not matched to a gene: 14. Germline CDR1 and CDR2: SGHRS and YFSETQ. The CDR3 loop is CASSSGDPSGTANEKLFF. CDR3 coding DNA: TGCGCCAGCAGCTCGGGGGACCCCTCCGGGACAGCTAATGAAAAACTGTTTTTT.

The genes are TRBV9 and TRBJ1-6; possibly TRBD1 for D (5 bases). From germline, CDR1 is SGDLS and CDR2 YYNGEE. V lost 10 bases and J lost 8, with 19 bases in between. The CDR3 totals 14 residues. The CDR3 DNA follows: TGTGCCCCCCCGGGGGGAATATTGGATTCACCCCTCCACTTT. Its translation: CAPPGGILDSPLHF.

This clone came up a few times. This chain uses TRBV4-1 with TRBJ1-2, with D uncertain. The CDR3 has 14 amino acids. Germline lookup yields CDR1 MGHRA and CDR2 YSYEKL. V lost 1 base, J lost 0 bases, and 6 bases lay in between. For the CDR3, the DNA is TGCGCCAGCAGCCAAGCGGTGGCTAACTATGGCTACACCTTC. This sequence encodes CASSQAVANYGYTF.

The genes are TRBV9 and TRBJ1-3; 9 bases match TRBD1. The V and J ends lost 3 bases and 4 bases, in that order; junction bases with no gene match: 8. CDR1 is SGDLS, CDR2 YYNGEE, per germline. There are 16 residues in the CDR3. The chain's CDR3 is CASSAISTGGGNTIYF. CDR3 nucleotide sequence: TGTGCCAGCAGCGCCATTTCGACAGGGGGGGGAAACACCATATATTTT.

The chain joins TRBV28 to TRBJ2-1; TRBD1 agrees at 10 bases. Germline values: CDR1 MDHEN, CDR2 SYDVKM. Trimming at V came to 4 bases and at J to 4 bases, leaving 7 bases not matched to a gene. The CDR3 consists of 16 residues. As DNA, the CDR3 is TGTGCCAGCAGTTCCCCCGGGACAGGGGTGTACAATGAGCAGTTCTTC. This translates into CASSSPGTGVYNEQFF.

V and J are TRBV10-3 and TRBJ2-7; 9 bases map to TRBD1. The CDR3 contains 14 residues. Germline-derived CDR1 and CDR2 are ENHRY and SYGVKD. The V and J ends lost 3 bases and 3 bases, in that order; junction bases with no gene match: 3. The CDR3 DNA sequence: TGTGCCATCAGTGAAGGGACAGGGTTCTACGAGCAGTACTTC. Its translation is CAISEGTGFYEQYF.

The rearrangement joins TRBV24-1 to TRBJ2-2, with 8 bases matching TRBD1. The J segment lost 5 bases and the V segment lost 5 bases, leaving 3 bases of the junction unmatched. The germline gives CDR1 KGHDR, CDR2 SFDVKD. This CDR3 is 14 amino acids long. CDR3 in DNA: TGTGCCACCAGTGTTGACAGGGGAACCGGGGAGCTGTTTTTT. Its translation is CATSVDRGTGELFF.

This chain joins TRBV5-1 and TRBJ1-4; TRBD1 aligns across 9 bases. Germline loops: CDR1 SGHRS, CDR2 YFSETQ. This CDR3 has 15 residues. The J segment lost 6 bases and the V segment lost 0 bases, leaving 3 bases of the junction unmatched. In nucleotides, the CDR3 is TGCGCCAGCAGCTTGGACGGGACAGGGTATGAAAAACTGTTTTTT. Translated, it gives CASSLDGTGYEKLFF.

The chain is built from TRBV2 and TRBJ2-1; 13 bases agree with TRBD2. CDR3 length equals 14 residues. Germline assignment: CDR1 SNHLY and CDR2 FYNNEI. V shed 3 bases, J shed 7 bases, and the junction held 0 bases outside the gene matches. CDR3 sequence reads: CASSEGLAGNEQFF. The DNA of the CDR3 is TGTGCCAGCAGTGAGGGACTAGCGGGAAATGAGCAGTTCTTC.

This clone was picked up a small number of times. The chain links TRBV9 to TRBJ2-7, with 10 nucleotides matching TRBD1. Trimming took 0 bases from V and 0 from J; bases not matched to a gene: 0. CDR3 length: 15 amino acids. CDR1 and CDR2 (germline): SGDLS, YYNGEE. In DNA form, the CDR3 reads TGTGCCAGCAGCGTAGGGACAGGGGGCTCCTACGAGCAGTACTTC. This codes for CASSVGTGGSYEQYF.

This clone was seen more than once but under ten times. This sequence joins TRBV7-9 and TRBJ1-2; TRBD1 matches at 7 bases. V lost 6 bases to trimming and J lost 2 bases; unmatched junction nucleotides: 12. CDR1 is SEHNR and CDR2 is FQNEAQ in the germline V gene (reference sequence). The CDR3 totals 16 residues. CDR3 sequence (DNA): TGTGCCAGCAGTTACACTACAGGGGTGAGGAACTATGGCTACACCTTC. It codes for CASSYTTGVRNYGYTF.

The rearrangement uses TRBV9 and TRBJ1-1; TRBD1 is a possible D gene (6 bases). This CDR3 has 14 amino acids. Trimming pared 0 bases from V and 3 bases from J, leaving 9 bases between. Per the germline V gene, CDR1 is SGDLS and CDR2 is YYNGEE. The CDR3 DNA is TGTGCCAGCAGCGTAGCAGGGGCGGACACTGAAGCTTTCTTT. It yields the protein CASSVAGADTEAFF.

The genes are TRBV6-5 and TRBJ2-1; a weak D match, TRBD2 (5 bases). The V end was cut by 3 bases, the J end by 5 bases, with 14 bases between. This CDR3 contains 15 residues. The V gene's germline CDR1 is MNHEY and CDR2 SVGAGI. The CDR3 region is CASSYSPGMDNEQFF. Written as DNA, the CDR3 is TGTGCCAGCAGTTATTCTCCGGGAATGGACAATGAGCAGTTCTTC.

This clone was detected many times. V is TRBV19 and J is TRBJ1-1; tentative D call: TRBD1 (6 bases). With 1 base removed from V and 10 bases from J, the gap between germline ends came to 10 bases. Per the germline V gene, CDR1 is LNHDA and CDR2 is SQIVND (reference sequence). The CDR3 is made up of 12 amino acids. As DNA, the CDR3 is TGTGCCAGTAGTATAGCAGGGGTTGGAGCTTTCTTT. This codes for CASSIAGVGAFF.

CDR3 sequence (DNA): TGTGCCAGCAGTACAGGGAGCAATCAGCCCCAGCATTTT. Residues: CASSTGSNQPQHF. The rearrangement uses TRBV6-5 and TRBJ1-5, with D perhaps TRBD1 (6 bases). Germline lookup yields CDR1 MNHEY and CDR2 SVGAGI. The V gene lost 5 bases and the J gene lost 1 base, with 6 bases spanning the gap. The CDR3 is made up of 13 amino acids.

The chain couples TRBV2 to TRBJ1-1; no definite D call. V was cut by 8 bases and J by 6 bases, with 16 bases left in between. The length of the CDR3 is 13 residues. From germline, CDR1 is SNHLY and CDR2 FYNNEI. CDR3 nucleotide sequence: TGTGCCAGCTCCCAAATGCAGTCATCTGAAGCTTTCTTT. Protein: CASSQMQSSEAFF.